This record covers a single T cell receptor (beta chain). This clone occurred a few times. Its antigen is not yet known. The record has no base qualities; no much larger clone is one base away. These data originate in a study of long-term antiretroviral therapy in people with HIV (dated by TCRdb to the early 2020s). Turning to the overall study: The earliest samples were collected approximately a decade before the 2015 WHO recommendation for immediate ART, a period when ART was typically delayed until CD4 counts fell. A retrospective serial study tested whether ART initiation and durable HIV suppression were associated with changes in peripheral blood TRB repertoire composition and diversity. A total of under 250 cryopreserved PBMC samples were contributed to the cohort by 30 adults with confirmed HIV infection, with samples collected serially over a mean of 6 years (range 1-12). Among the approximately 27 participants with HIV, ten to twelve were female. Test extractions of a monoclonal T-cell line alongside fewer than 40 polyclonal samples showed no cross-contamination during QIAcube processing. Summary of the overall study and its limitations: Limited PBMC availability meant only the TCR beta chain was sequenced, without alpha chain pairing. The repertoire was dominated across all time points by expanded TRB clones identified before ART initiation, although this dominance was seen to fluctuate and to decrease in many PLHIV after ART. Because pre-ART samples had limited cell numbers, unsorted PBMC were profiled rather than sorted CD4+ and CD8+ T cells. Samples dated from the mid-2000s to the late 2010s, and the ART regimens used may be less effective than current ones. No data were available on ART adherence, viral resistance or therapy changes, limiting inferences about post-ART repertoire changes. Starting ART was linked to a significant rise in TRB diversity, yet even with long-term ART the diversity remained significantly lower than in transplant donor controls. CDR3 length ranges in HIV repertoires were narrower than in controls, and network structure suggested an antigen-experienced repertoire with only a slight naive shift after ART.

Inclusion was restricted to participants for whom at least one PBMC sample before ART initiation and at least two post-ART samples were available. Treatment was received in the United States of America by all participants with HIV. Before DNA extraction, cryopreserved samples of about 0.95-11 million PBMC were thawed and then washed. At the time of the earliest PBMC sample, participants with HIV were aged between about 20 and 55 years. PBMC samples were contributed by each participant from 1-4 timepoints before ART initiation and 2-8 timepoints after ART initiation, with a median of 7 samples. For every participant, serial HIV viral load, CD4+ T-cell count, ART history and demographic data were obtained. Genomic DNA was extracted from unsorted PBMC with a Qiagen kit on a QIAcube, with processing performed in batches of 12 samples. Sequencing of the TRB variable region was done with the immunoSEQ hsTCRB v3.0 assay at survey level resolution. The target sequencing depth for TRB was 40,000-50,000 T-cell genomes per sample. TRB libraries were pooled and sequenced on an Illumina MiSeq using a v3 150-cycle kit. Per the source publication's procedure: Repertoire analysis was run in R within a reproducible Nextflow workflow that covered QC, data transformation and analysis. LymphoSeq2, an R package for exploring AIRR-Seq data, was used to implement custom analyses. After excluding a few samples that yielded fewer than 5000 total TRB sequences, 150 to 200 HIV repertoires remained for analysis. Among the roughly 190 retained HIV repertoires, 55 to 65 were collected before ART initiation and 129 after ART initiation. Repertoires were downsampled to 5000 TRB nucleotide sequences, and summary statistics were averaged over 100 downsampling iterations. The analysis kept only TRB sequences whose CDR3 regions were at least seven amino acids long. A Shannon entropy-derived clonality score and the Gini coefficient were used to measure diversity. In the repertoire networks, any two of the top 5000 CDR3 amino acid sequences were linked whenever the two sequences differed by an edit distance of one. For TRB CDR3 amino acid sequences, antigen specificity groups and MHC restriction were predicted with GLIPH2. To flag known associations with CMV, EBV, HIV or tissue antigens, CDR3 amino acid sequences were compared against VDJdb and McPAS-TCR. Pre-ART, post-ART and control groups were compared with Wilcoxon signed-rank tests and Holm-Bonferroni correction. TCRdb provides this immuneACCESS table in a form limited to in-frame rearrangements. Some clones are lacking; in checked studies, under half of them reflect an unresolved V gene, and why the rest are absent is not known. That table furnishes V, J and clone size, whereas the DNA furnished D and trimming. The sample yields some 28,000 clones; approximately 90% were counted once. The ten largest make up around 4.4% of the sample.

V is reduced by 5 bases and J by 9 bases, leaving a spacing of 7 bases between them. The germline V gene (reference sequence) gives CDR1 as DFQATT and CDR2 as SNEGSKA. The CDR3 measures 9 amino acids from cysteine to phenylalanine. The entry retains the CDR3 DNA only, 27 bases that are in frame from base 1. Sequences were derived from unsorted PBMCs, sampled 0.5 years after starting antiretroviral therapy. The TCR comes from a woman between 18 and 29 years old with HIV. The chain was built from TRBV20-1 and TRBJ1-2; no D segment can be confidently identified. The bases read TGCAGTGCTTATCCTCGCTACACCTTC. Translated, it gives CSAYPRYTF.